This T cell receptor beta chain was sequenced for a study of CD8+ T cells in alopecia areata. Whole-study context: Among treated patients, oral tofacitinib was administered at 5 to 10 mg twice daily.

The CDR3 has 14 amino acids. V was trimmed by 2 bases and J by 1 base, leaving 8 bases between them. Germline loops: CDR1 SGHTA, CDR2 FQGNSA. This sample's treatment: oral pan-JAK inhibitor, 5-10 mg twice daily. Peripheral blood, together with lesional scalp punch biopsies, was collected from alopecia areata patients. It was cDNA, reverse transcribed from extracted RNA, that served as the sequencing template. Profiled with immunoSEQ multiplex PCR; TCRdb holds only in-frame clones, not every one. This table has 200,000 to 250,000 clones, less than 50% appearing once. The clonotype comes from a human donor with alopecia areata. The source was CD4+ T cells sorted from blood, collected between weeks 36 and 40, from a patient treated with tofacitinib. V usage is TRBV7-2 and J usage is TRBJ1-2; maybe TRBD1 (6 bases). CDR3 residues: CASSLQGNNYGYTF. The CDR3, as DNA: TGTGCCAGCAGCTTACAGGGGAATAACTATGGCTACACCTTC.